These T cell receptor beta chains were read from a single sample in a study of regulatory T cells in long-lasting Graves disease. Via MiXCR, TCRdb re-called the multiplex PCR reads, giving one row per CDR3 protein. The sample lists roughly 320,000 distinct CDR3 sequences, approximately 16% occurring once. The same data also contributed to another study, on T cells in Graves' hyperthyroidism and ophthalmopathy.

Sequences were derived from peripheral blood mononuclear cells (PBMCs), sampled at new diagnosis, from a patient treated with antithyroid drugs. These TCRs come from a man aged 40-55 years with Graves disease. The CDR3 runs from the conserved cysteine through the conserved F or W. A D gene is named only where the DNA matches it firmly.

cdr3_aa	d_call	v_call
CASSSGSSYNSPLHF	NA	TRBV9
CASSLGSYEQYF	NA	TRBV7-9
CASRRAATNEKLFF	NA	TRBV12-3/TRBV12-4
CASSWWGGTVKTQYF	NA	TRBV27
CSAGDRGSTEAFF	TRBD1	TRBV20-1
CASRRAGGTKTQYF	TRBD1	TRBV10-1
CASSPLGDREETQYF	NA	TRBV19
CASSKDRGANEKLFF	TRBD1	TRBV5-4
CASSYLDRGHGNQPQHF	TRBD1	TRBV6-5
CASSLYSGQGFGYTF	TRBD1	TRBV5-8
CASSPRGGEQYF	NA	TRBV6-1
CASSFGQGNYGYTF	NA	TRBV28
CASRGEVEGSYEQYF	NA	TRBV6-1
CASSRGGKTEQYF	NA	TRBV27
CASSLVPDRANEKLFF	TRBD1	TRBV5-1
CASSRLPVPSTDTQYF	NA	TRBV4-1
CASSQDRQFSYNEQFF	NA	TRBV3-1
CASSLVLWGGADTQYF	NA	TRBV11-2
CASRPGQGVGYGYTF	TRBD1	TRBV6-1
CARAGQYQETQYF	NA	TRBV2
CASSPVRGSGGTYEQYF	TRBD2	TRBV14
CASSLWTDYEQYF	NA	TRBV7-2